This T cell receptor (beta chain) was profiled in a study of CD8+ T cells in alopecia areata. Study context: Treatment with tofacitinib (6 to 18 months) was followed by 6 months off drug.

As for treatment: oral pan-JAK inhibitor, 5-10 mg twice daily. Peripheral blood, together with lesional scalp punch biopsies, was collected from alopecia areata patients. Trimming left V 5 bases short and J 2 bases short, with 18 bases between. The CDR3 length is 16 residues. The germline V gene has CDR1 SGHVS and CDR2 FQNEAQ. TCR sequencing used cDNA made by reverse transcription of extracted RNA. TCRdb keeps only in-frame clones here, not all; method: immunoSEQ multiplex PCR. This sample has about 110,000 clones; 84% occur once, and the top ten carry around 25%. Regarding the study as a whole: Among the top 100, expanded CD8+ clones were significantly decreased by tofacitinib, as was scalp clonality. Scalp samples also contribute reads from the resident alphabeta T cells found in normal skin.

Details on this clone: Antigen specificity is unknown.

Material: CD8+ T cells sorted from blood, obtained at week 24, from a patient treated with tofacitinib. This rearrangement joins TRBV7-8 to TRBJ1-2; no clear D. The receptor was isolated from a human donor with alopecia areata. CDR3 sequence (DNA): TGTGCCAGCAGCCGAAGTTCAGTAAACCCGAACTATGGCTACACCTTC. Protein sequence: CASSRSSVNPNYGYTF.